A selection of T cell receptor beta chains follows, all from one sample in a study of tissue T cells after allogeneic stem cell transplantation. Only in-frame clones appear in the TCRdb table, and some are missing; sequencing was by immunoSEQ multiplex PCR. The sample records several thousand clones, roughly three fifths being singletons. Here the sequenced sample was tissue from the jejunum, taken at autopsy. The receptors originated from a female donor older than 55 with lung cancer. CDR3s include the opening cysteine and the closing phenylalanine or tryptophan. D genes are given only for firm matches. Expanded clones are given a class, and other clones once, few, many or no size at all.

>-|TRBJ2-7|TRBV25-1|few
TGTGCCAGCAAACTAGAGGGCTACGAGCAGTACTTC
CASKLEGYEQYF
>TRBD1|TRBJ2-2|TRBV10-3|few
TGTGCCATCAGTGAGGGACAGGGTTACACCGGGGAGCTGTTTTTT
CAISEGQGYTGELFF
>-|TRBJ2-7|TRBV7-9|-
TGTGCCAGCAGCCCCAGTTACGAGCAGTACTTC
CASSPSYEQYF
>-|TRBJ2-4|TRBV5-1|-
TGCGCCAGCAGCCCCTTAGGTGGGGCGATAGCCAAAAACATTCAGTACTTC
CASSPLGGAIAKNIQYF
>-|TRBJ1-5|TRBV5-1|-
TGCGCCAGCAGCCTCGGACAGATCAATCAGCCCCAGCATTTT
CASSLGQINQPQHF
>TRBD1|TRBJ1-1|TRBV7-9|-
TGTGCCAGCAGCCCAGGGACAGGGTGGACTGAAGCTTTCTTT
CASSPGTGWTEAFF
>TRBD1|TRBJ1-1|TRBV5-5|-
TGTGCCAGCAGCCATCCGGGACAGGGTCACACTGAAGCTTTCTTT
CASSHPGQGHTEAFF
>TRBD1|TRBJ2-7|TRBV27|-
TGTGCCAGCAGTCAGAGACCACAGGGGGCGGGCACTCGCGAGCAGTACTTC
CASSQRPQGAGTREQYF
>TRBD2|TRBJ2-2|TRBV9|-
TGTGCCAGCAGCGTAACTAGCGGGGGGTGGAACACCGGGGAGCTGTTTTTT
CASSVTSGGWNTGELFF
>-|TRBJ2-2|TRBV13|-
TGTGCCAGCAGCTTAGGGGGCACGAACACCGGGGAGCTGTTTTTT
CASSLGGTNTGELFF
>-|TRBJ2-2|TRBV5-1|few
TGCGCCAACGGCCGGGACTCCACCACCGGGGAGCTGTTTTTT
CANGRDSTTGELFF
>-|TRBJ1-1|TRBV6-5|-
TGTGCCAGCAGCTCGAGAAACAACCGTGAAGCTTTCTTT
CASSSRNNREAFF
>TRBD1|TRBJ1-4|TRBV7-8|-
TGTGCCAGCAGAGACGGGACAGGGGGCTTGAAACTGTTTTTT
CASRDGTGGLKLFF
>-|TRBJ2-7|TRBV30|-
TGTGCCTGGAGGGACGCCGGCTACGAGCAGTACTTC
CAWRDAGYEQYF
>TRBD2|TRBJ2-3|TRBV4-2|-
TGTGCCAGCAGCTTGCGCGGGGGGGGAACAGATACGCAGTATTTT
CASSLRGGGTDTQYF
>TRBD1|TRBJ1-1|TRBV12-5|few
TGTGCTAGTGGTTTTGCAGGGGGGATTGAAGCTTTCTTT
CASGFAGGIEAFF